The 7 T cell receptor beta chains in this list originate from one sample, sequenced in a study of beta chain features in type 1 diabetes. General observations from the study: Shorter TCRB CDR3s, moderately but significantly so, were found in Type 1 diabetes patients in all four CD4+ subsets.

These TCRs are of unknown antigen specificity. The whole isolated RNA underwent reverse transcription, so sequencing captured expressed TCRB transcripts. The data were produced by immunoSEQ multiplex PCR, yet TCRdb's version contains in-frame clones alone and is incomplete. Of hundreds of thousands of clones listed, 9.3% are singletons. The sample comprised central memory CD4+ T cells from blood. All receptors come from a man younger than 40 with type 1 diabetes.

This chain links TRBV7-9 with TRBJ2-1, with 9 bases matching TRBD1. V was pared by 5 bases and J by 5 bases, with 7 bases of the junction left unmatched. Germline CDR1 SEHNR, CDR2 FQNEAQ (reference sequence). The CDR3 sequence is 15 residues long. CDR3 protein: CASSLDRGEDNEQFF. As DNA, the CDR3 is TGTGCCAGCAGCCTTGACAGGGGGGAGGACAATGAGCAGTTCTTC.

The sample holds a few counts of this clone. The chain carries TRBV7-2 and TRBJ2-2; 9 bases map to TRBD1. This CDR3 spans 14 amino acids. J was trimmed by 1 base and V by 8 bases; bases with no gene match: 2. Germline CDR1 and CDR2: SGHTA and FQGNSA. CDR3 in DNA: TGTGCCAGCCGGGGACAGGGGAACACCGGGGAGCTGTTTTTT. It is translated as CASRGQGNTGELFF.

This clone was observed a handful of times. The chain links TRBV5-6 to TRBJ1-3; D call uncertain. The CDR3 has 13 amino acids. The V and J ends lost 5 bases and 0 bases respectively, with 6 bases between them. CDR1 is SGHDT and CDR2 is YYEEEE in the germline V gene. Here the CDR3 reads CASRRVSGNTIYF. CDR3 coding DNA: TGTGCCAGCAGGAGGGTCTCTGGAAACACCATATATTTT.

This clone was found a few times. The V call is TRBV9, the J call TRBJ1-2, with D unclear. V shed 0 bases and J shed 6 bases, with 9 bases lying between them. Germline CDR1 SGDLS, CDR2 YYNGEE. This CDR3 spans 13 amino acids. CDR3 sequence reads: CASSVEEGHGYTF. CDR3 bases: TGTGCCAGCAGCGTAGAAGAAGGGCATGGCTACACCTTC.

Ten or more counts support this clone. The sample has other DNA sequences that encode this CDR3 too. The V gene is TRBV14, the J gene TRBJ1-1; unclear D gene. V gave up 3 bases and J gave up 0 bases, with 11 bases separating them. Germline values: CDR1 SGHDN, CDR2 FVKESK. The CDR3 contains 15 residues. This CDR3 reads CASSQSGRLNTEAFF. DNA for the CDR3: TGTGCCAGCAGCCAGAGTGGACGGCTGAACACTGAAGCTTTCTTT.

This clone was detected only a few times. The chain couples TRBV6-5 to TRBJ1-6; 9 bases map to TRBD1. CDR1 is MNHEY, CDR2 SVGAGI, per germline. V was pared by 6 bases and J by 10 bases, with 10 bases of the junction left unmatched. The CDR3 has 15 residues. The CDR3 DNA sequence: TGTGCCAGCAGCCCTACCTGGACAGGGGACTCACCCCTCCACTTT. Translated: CASSPTWTGDSPLHF.

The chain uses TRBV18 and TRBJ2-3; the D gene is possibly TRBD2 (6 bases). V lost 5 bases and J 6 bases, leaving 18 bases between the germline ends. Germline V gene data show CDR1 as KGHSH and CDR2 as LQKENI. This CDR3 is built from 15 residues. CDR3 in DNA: TGTGCCAGCTCATACTACACGAAGGGACTTGATACGCAGTATTTT. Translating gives CASSYYTKGLDTQYF.